This T cell receptor beta chain was obtained from a study of blood T cell repertoires in COVID-19. Study-wide context: T cells, B-cell-depleted T cells, or PBMCs provided the cDNA or gDNA that served as material.

Sequenced by immunoSEQ multiplex PCR; TCRdb stores in-frame clones only, minus some. Counted here are 90,000 to 120,000 clones, under 95% occurring once; the ten biggest clones make up approximately 1.3%. From germline, CDR1 is SGDLS and CDR2 YYNGEE. The CDR3 has 16 residues. The V and J ends lost 4 bases and 4 bases, in that order; junction bases with no gene match: 13. Specimen: peripheral blood. V usage is TRBV9 and J usage is TRBJ1-2, with TRBD1 matching over 7 bases. This sequence was found in a woman in her 30s with acute or convalescent COVID-19. Here the CDR3 reads CASSLTDRVRAYGYTF. CDR3 bases: TGTGCCAGCAGCCTTACAGACAGGGTGCGGGCCTATGGCTACACCTTC.